The clone carrying this T cell receptor beta chain was seen many times. Antigen unknown. Germline CDR1 KGHSH, CDR2 LQKENI. Trimming cost V 3 bases and J 6 bases; bases outside gene matches: 11. This CDR3 has 17 residues. The data derive from a study of T cells in Graves' hyperthyroidism and ophthalmopathy. Overall study results and limits: A median roughly six months before onset, the model predicted ophthalmopathy.

It was RNA transcripts that yielded the amplified TCR beta CDR3 regions. First-round RT-PCR of the TCR CDR3 relied on the HTBI primer set. TCRdb re-called the multiplex PCR reads with MiXCR, one entry per CDR3 protein. The sample lists around 500,000 distinct CDR3 sequences, 14% seen once, with approximately 15% in the top ten. The clonotype comes from a middle-aged woman with Graves' hyperthyroidism. The chain uses TRBV18 and TRBJ1-5, with TRBD1 matching over 10 bases. The specimen sequenced was blood. Here the CDR3 DNA reads TGTGCCAGCTCACCCCGGGGACAGGGGCAAGGGCGTCAGCCCCAGCATTTT. Its translation: CASSPRGQGQGRQPQHF.